Listed below are T cell receptor beta chains from one sample, sequenced in a study of blood T cell repertoires in COVID-19. Generated by immunoSEQ multiplex PCR, the TCRdb table keeps only in-frame clones and is missing some. The table records roughly 260,000 clones, about 90% of them present only once. The specimen was peripheral blood. Receptors originate from a person between 18 and 35 years old with COVID-19, enrolled during active disease. Both conserved end residues are part of each CDR3. Fields, in order: CDR3 DNA, CDR3 protein, clone size, D gene, V gene, J gene. A D gene is named only where the DNA matches it firmly. Size values are once, few and many counts, or a class for expanded clones, and some rows have none.

TGTGCCAGTAGTATCGACAGCGGGTATGGCTACACCTTC	CASSIDSGYGYTF	.	.	TRBV19	TRBJ1-2
TGTGCCAGCAGTAGCGGACAGTCCCAAGAGACCCAGTACTTC	CASSSGQSQETQYF	few	.	TRBV6-6	TRBJ2-5
TGTGCCAGCAGTTCTACTTTATCAGGGGTTAATGGCTACACCTTC	CASSSTLSGVNGYTF	.	.	TRBV6-5	TRBJ1-2
TGTGCCAGCAGCAAAGGAAAGGCGGGAGATACGGGGGAGCTGTTTTTT	CASSKGKAGDTGELFF	.	.	TRBV21-1	TRBJ2-2
TGTGCCACCAGTGATGCCCGACTAGCGGGTGAGCAGTTCTTC	CATSDARLAGEQFF	.	TRBD2	TRBV24-1	TRBJ2-1
TGTGCCAGCAGGGTGGGATGGTGGGTAGCGGGAGTACGGAAGCAGTTCTTC	CASRVGWWVAGVRKQFF	.	TRBD2	TRBV11-3	TRBJ2-1
TGTGCCAGCTACCGGGGGAGCTCCTACAATGAGCAGTTCTTC	CASYRGSSYNEQFF	.	.	TRBV7-9	TRBJ2-1
TGCAGTGCTAGTGGGAGTGAGCAGTTCTTC	CSASGSEQFF	.	.	TRBV20-1	TRBJ2-1
TGTGCCAGCAGTGACCCCCGACAGGGGGCGAGGGAAAAACTGTTTTTT	CASSDPRQGAREKLFF	.	TRBD1	TRBV6-1	TRBJ1-4
TGCAGCGTGATAGCGCCGGGTGAAGATGAGCAGTTCTTC	CSVIAPGEDEQFF	.	.	TRBV29-1	TRBJ2-1
TGTGCCAGCAGTGGTGTGGAGGGGAACACAGATACGCAGTATTTT	CASSGVEGNTDTQYF	.	.	TRBV9	TRBJ2-3
TGTGCCAGCAGCGTATCTCTCGGGACAGGGAACATGAACACTGAAGCTTTCTTT	CASSVSLGTGNMNTEAFF	.	TRBD1	TRBV9	TRBJ1-1
TGTGCCAGCAGTCGCGGGCCTCTCGGGGAGCTGTTTTTT	CASSRGPLGELFF	.	.	TRBV6-5	TRBJ2-2
TGTGCCAGCAGCTCGGACAGGGTCGAGCAGTACTTC	CASSSDRVEQYF	once	TRBD1	TRBV7-8	TRBJ2-7